Listed below are T cell receptor beta chains from one sample, sequenced in a study of blood T cell repertoires in COVID-19. The protocol was immunoSEQ multiplex PCR, while the TCRdb copy is restricted to in-frame clones and leaves out a portion. Counted here are about 95,000 clones, approximately 84% occurring once; the ten biggest clones make up more than 20%. Input material: peripheral blood. The source of these receptors is a human donor in a cohort sampled during active COVID-19. Both conserved end residues are part of each CDR3. D genes are given only for firm matches. The size of a clone is reported for some rows only, either as once, few or many, or as a class for expanded clones.

CDR3: CASSGTLYGYTF
DNA: TGTGCCAGCAGCGGGACTCTCTATGGCTACACCTTC
D: .
V: TRBV6-5
J: TRBJ1-2
size: .

CDR3: CATSDLETSGQSYNEQFF
DNA: TGTGCCACCAGTGATTTGGAGACTAGCGGGCAGTCCTACAATGAGCAGTTCTTC
D: TRBD2
V: TRBV24-1
J: TRBJ2-1
size: .

CDR3: CASIPGQVAEAFF
DNA: TGTGCCAGCATCCCTGGACAGGTCGCTGAAGCTTTCTTT
D: TRBD1
V: TRBV6-6
J: TRBJ1-1
size: .

CDR3: CASLPVPGGELFF
DNA: TGTGCCAGCTTACCTGTTCCCGGGGGGGAGCTGTTTTTT
D: .
V: TRBV12-3/TRBV12-4
J: TRBJ2-2
size: once

CDR3: CASQGTPYSYEQYF
DNA: TGTGCCAGCCAGGGCACCCCCTACTCCTACGAGCAGTACTTC
D: .
V: TRBV27
J: TRBJ2-7
size: few

CDR3: CAISDKSGNYGYTF
DNA: TGTGCCATCAGTGATAAATCGGGGAACTATGGCTACACCTTC
D: .
V: TRBV10-3
J: TRBJ1-2
size: .

CDR3: CASSPGRERTEAFF
DNA: TGTGCCAGCAGCCCAGGAAGGGAGAGGACTGAAGCTTTCTTT
D: .
V: TRBV4-2
J: TRBJ1-1
size: .

CDR3: CASSLINTEAFF
DNA: TGTGCCAGCAGCCTAATTAACACTGAAGCTTTCTTT
D: .
V: TRBV7-2
J: TRBJ1-1
size: .

CDR3: CASSKGTSGGVSTDTQYF
DNA: TGTGCCAGTAGTAAAGGGACTAGCGGGGGAGTTAGCACAGATACGCAGTATTTT
D: TRBD2
V: TRBV19
J: TRBJ2-3
size: few

CDR3: CASIDRGKNTEAFF
DNA: TGTGCCAGCATAGACAGGGGGAAAAACACTGAAGCTTTCTTT
D: TRBD1
V: TRBV5-6
J: TRBJ1-1
size: .

CDR3: CASRRGGPGNQPQHF
DNA: TGTGCCAGTAGACGAGGGGGCCCGGGCAATCAGCCCCAGCATTTT
D: TRBD1
V: TRBV19
J: TRBJ1-5
size: .

CDR3: CASSPFRLAGASETQYF
DNA: TGTGCCAGCTCACCATTTAGGCTAGCGGGCGCATCGGAGACCCAGTACTTC
D: TRBD2
V: TRBV18
J: TRBJ2-5
size: .

CDR3: CASSLQGDGYTF
DNA: TGCGCCAGCAGCTTACAGGGTGATGGCTACACCTTC
D: .
V: TRBV5-1
J: TRBJ1-2
size: .

CDR3: CASSHAGQGESYTF
DNA: TGTGCCAGCAGTCACGCGGGACAGGGGGAGAGCTACACCTTC
D: TRBD1
V: TRBV27
J: TRBJ1-2
size: .

CDR3: CASSSGTSSFDEQFF
DNA: TGTGCCAGCAGCTCCGGGACTAGCTCGTTCGATGAGCAGTTCTTC
D: TRBD2
V: TRBV6-5
J: TRBJ2-1
size: .

CDR3: CSARNGYEQYF
DNA: TGCAGTGCTAGAAACGGCTACGAGCAGTACTTC
D: .
V: TRBV20-1
J: TRBJ2-7
size: .

CDR3: CASSSKREVIFTDTQYF
DNA: TGTGCCAGCAGTTCTAAGCGGGAGGTCATTTTCACAGATACGCAGTATTTT
D: TRBD2
V: TRBV28
J: TRBJ2-3
size: .

CDR3: CASSRERGTSVSDTQYF
DNA: TGTGCCAGCAGCAGGGAGAGGGGTACTAGCGTCTCAGATACGCAGTATTTT
D: TRBD2
V: TRBV28
J: TRBJ2-3
size: .

CDR3: CASSPSGTSGRKFF
DNA: TGTGCCAGCAGCCCGTCCGGGACTAGCGGCAGGAAGTTCTTC
D: TRBD2
V: TRBV14
J: TRBJ2-1
size: .

CDR3: CASSLALAGSSTDTQYF
DNA: TGCGCCAGCAGCTTGGCCCTAGCGGGGTCTAGCACAGATACGCAGTATTTT
D: TRBD2
V: TRBV5-1
J: TRBJ2-3
size: .

CDR3: CATRGLAGGEETQYF
DNA: TGTGCCACCCGAGGACTAGCGGGAGGTGAGGAGACCCAGTACTTC
D: TRBD2
V: TRBV19
J: TRBJ2-5
size: .

CDR3: CASSLEAGGRETQYF
DNA: TGCGCCAGCAGCTTGGAAGCGGGGGGGCGAGAGACCCAGTACTTC
D: TRBD2
V: TRBV5-1
J: TRBJ2-5
size: .

CDR3: CASSLGLAATNEQFF
DNA: TGCGCCAGCAGCCTGGGACTAGCGGCCACCAATGAGCAGTTCTTC
D: TRBD2
V: TRBV5-1
J: TRBJ2-1
size: .

CDR3: CASSRAGSSYEQYF
DNA: TGTGCCAGTAGTCGGGCGGGAAGCTCCTACGAGCAGTACTTC
D: .
V: TRBV19
J: TRBJ2-7
size: .

CDR3: CAISSQGGNTEAFF
DNA: TGTGCCATCAGCTCTCAGGGTGGGAACACTGAAGCTTTCTTT
D: .
V: TRBV10-3
J: TRBJ1-1
size: .

CDR3: CASSPRTGGTGELFF
DNA: TGTGCCAGCAGCCCCCGGACAGGGGGCACCGGGGAGCTGTTTTTT
D: TRBD1
V: TRBV7-8
J: TRBJ2-2
size: .

CDR3: CASSYAQRGGHEQYF
DNA: TGTGCCAGCAGTTACGCTCAGCGGGGGGGTCACGAGCAGTACTTC
D: TRBD2
V: TRBV6-2/TRBV6-3
J: TRBJ2-7
size: .

CDR3: CASSALAGPSYNEQFF
DNA: TGTGCCAGCAGTGCCCTAGCGGGTCCCTCCTACAATGAGCAGTTCTTC
D: TRBD2
V: TRBV6-4
J: TRBJ2-1
size: .

CDR3: CASSLQAGYNSPLHF
DNA: TGCGCCAGCAGCTTGCAGGCAGGGTATAATTCACCCCTCCACTTT
D: .
V: TRBV5-1
J: TRBJ1-6
size: .

CDR3: CASCWGLGEQYF
DNA: TGTGCCAGCTGCTGGGGGCTTGGCGAGCAGTACTTC
D: .
V: TRBV21-1
J: TRBJ2-7
size: .

CDR3: CASSEALSSSYEQYF
DNA: TGTGCCAGCAGTGAAGCGCTTTCCAGCTCCTACGAGCAGTACTTC
D: .
V: TRBV6-1
J: TRBJ2-7
size: .

CDR3: CASSLKGLGDYEQYF
DNA: TGTGCCAGCAGTTTAAAGGGACTAGGCGATTACGAGCAGTACTTC
D: TRBD2
V: TRBV27
J: TRBJ2-7
size: .

CDR3: CASSFRGRADEQFF
DNA: TGTGCCAGCAGCTTCCGCGGGAGGGCCGATGAGCAGTTCTTC
D: TRBD2
V: TRBV11-3
J: TRBJ2-1
size: .

CDR3: CASTRTAFNEQFF
DNA: TGTGCCAGCACCCGGACAGCCTTCAATGAGCAGTTCTTC
D: .
V: TRBV6-5
J: TRBJ2-1
size: .

CDR3: CASSLTGRGDTEAFF
DNA: TGTGCCAGCAGCTTAACCGGCAGGGGCGACACTGAAGCTTTCTTT
D: .
V: TRBV7-3
J: TRBJ1-1
size: .